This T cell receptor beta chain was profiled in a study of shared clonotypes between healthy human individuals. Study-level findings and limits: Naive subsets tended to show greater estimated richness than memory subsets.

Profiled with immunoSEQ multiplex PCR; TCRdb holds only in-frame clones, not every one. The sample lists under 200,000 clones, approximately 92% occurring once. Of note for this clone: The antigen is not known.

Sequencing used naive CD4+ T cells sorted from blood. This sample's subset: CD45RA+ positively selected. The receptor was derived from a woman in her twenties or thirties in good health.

In nucleotides, the CDR3 is TGCAGTGCTAGGACAGGGGGCGCGATGTACTTC. Amino acids: CSARTGGAMYF. This chain uses TRBV20-1 with TRBJ2-5; 10 nucleotides agree with TRBD1. The junction had 5 bases not matched to a gene; V was cut back by 3 bases and J by 13 bases. In germline, CDR1 is DFQATT, CDR2 SNEGSKA (reference sequence). The CDR3 is 11 amino acids.